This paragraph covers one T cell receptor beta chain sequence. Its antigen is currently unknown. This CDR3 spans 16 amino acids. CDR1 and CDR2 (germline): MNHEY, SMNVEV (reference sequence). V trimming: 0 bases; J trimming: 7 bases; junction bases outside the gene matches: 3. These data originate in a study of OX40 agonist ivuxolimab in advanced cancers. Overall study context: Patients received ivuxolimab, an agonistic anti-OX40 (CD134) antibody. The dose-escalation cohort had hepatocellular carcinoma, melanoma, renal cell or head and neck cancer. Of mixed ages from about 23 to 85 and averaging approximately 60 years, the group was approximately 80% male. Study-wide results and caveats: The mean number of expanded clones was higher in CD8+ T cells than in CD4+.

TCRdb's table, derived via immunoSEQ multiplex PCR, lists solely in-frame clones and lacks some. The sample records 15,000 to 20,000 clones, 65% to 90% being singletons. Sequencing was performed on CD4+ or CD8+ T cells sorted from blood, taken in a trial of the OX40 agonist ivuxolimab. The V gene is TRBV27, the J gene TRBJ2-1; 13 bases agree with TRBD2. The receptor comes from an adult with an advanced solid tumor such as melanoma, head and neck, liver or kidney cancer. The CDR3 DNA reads TGTGCCAGCAGTTTATCAAAACTAGCGGGAGGGAATGAGCAGTTCTTC. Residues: CASSLSKLAGGNEQFF.